The next 5 T cell receptor beta chains were all read from a single sample in a study of blood T cell repertoires in COVID-19. Sequencing was performed with immunoSEQ multiplex PCR; in TCRdb, only in-frame clones are kept and a portion is missing. The table records about 300,000 clones, about four fifths of them present only once. Specimen: peripheral blood. These receptors originate from a woman in her forties or fifties with acute or convalescent COVID-19.

The chain combines TRBV3-1 (or the pseudogene TRBV3-2) with TRBJ2-2; weak D call: TRBD2 (6 bases). Germline V gene lookup returns CDR1 LGHDT and CDR2 YNNKEL (reference sequence). The CDR3 is made up of 13 amino acids. V was cut by 4 bases and J by 6 bases, with 9 bases left in between. Here the CDR3 DNA reads TGTGCCAGCAGCCCTCTAGCGCCCGGGGAGCTGTTTTTT. The encoded protein is CASSPLAPGELFF.

This chain connects TRBV19 to TRBJ1-1, with TRBD1 identical over 8 bases. In germline, CDR1 is LNHDA, CDR2 SQIVND (reference sequence). CDR3 length equals 14 residues. V lost 5 bases and J lost 8; bases outside the gene matches: 10. CDR3 amino acids: CASSALGTGDEAFF. The CDR3, as DNA: TGTGCCAGTAGTGCCCTCGGGACAGGTGACGAAGCTTTCTTT.

DNA of the CDR3: TGTGCCTGGGGACCCCTAACTAGCGGGGGGCCCGGGGGAGGGAATGAGCAGTTCTTC. Translating it yields CAWGPLTSGGPGGGNEQFF. The chain recombines TRBV30 with TRBJ2-1; TRBD2 matches at 12 bases. The CDR3 sequence is 19 residues long. Germline CDR1 and CDR2: GTSNPN and SVGIG (reference sequence). Trimming removed 5 bases from V and 7 bases from J; junction bases left unmatched: 21.

The rearrangement links TRBV18 to TRBJ2-1; the D gene is possibly TRBD1 (6 bases). CDR3 length equals 15 residues. With 3 bases removed from V and 3 bases from J, the gap between germline ends came to 12 bases. Germline V gene sequence: CDR1 KGHSH, CDR2 LQKENI. CDR3: CASSPWQGNYNEQFF. CDR3 nucleotides: TGTGCCAGCTCACCGTGGCAGGGGAACTACAATGAGCAGTTCTTC.

This chain links TRBV10-2 with TRBJ1-1; 9 bases match TRBD1. The CDR3 covers 15 residues. Trimming took 3 bases from V and 1 from J; bases not matched to a gene: 3. The V gene's germline CDR1 is WSHSY and CDR2 SAAADI. The CDR3 sequence is CASSDGTGSNTEAFF. CDR3 DNA sequence: TGCGCCAGCAGTGACGGGACAGGGTCGAACACTGAAGCTTTCTTT.